These T cell receptor beta chains were read from a single sample in a study of cytomegalovirus exposure and HLA in healthy donors. Libraries were prepared by immunoSEQ multiplex PCR; TCRdb keeps only in-frame clonotypes and omits some of them. The sample includes about 110,000 clones, roughly 86% of them seen just once. The sequenced material came from PBMCs. The receptor source for this set is a woman between 18 and 29 years old in good health and CMV-seronegative. The CDR3 runs from the conserved cysteine through the conserved F or W. Fields, in order: V gene, J gene, D gene, clone size, CDR3 protein, CDR3 DNA. A D gene is named only where the DNA matches it firmly. Some rows mark clone size as missing; the rest say once, few, many or name a class of expanded clone.

>TRBV19|TRBJ2-1|.|.
CASSTEREQFF
TGTGCCAGTAGTACCGAGCGTGAGCAGTTCTTC
>TRBV7-2|TRBJ2-2|TRBD1|.
CASSGDRVGHGELFF
TGTGCCAGCAGCGGGGACAGGGTGGGTCACGGGGAGCTGTTTTTT
>TRBV28|TRBJ2-7|TRBD1|few
CASSPRDRSSYEQYF
TGTGCCAGCAGTCCCAGGGACAGGAGCTCCTACGAGCAGTACTTC
>TRBV5-6|TRBJ1-5|.|.
CASSLGQGRAQPQHF
TGTGCCAGCAGCTTGGGGCAGGGGCGGGCTCAGCCCCAGCATTTT
>TRBV12-5|TRBJ2-3|.|.
CASAPRGGLPTDTQYF
TGTGCTAGTGCACCCCGTGGCGGTCTGCCCACAGATACGCAGTATTTT
>TRBV25-1|TRBJ1-1|.|.
CASSEVRGAYTEAFF
TGTGCCAGCAGTGAAGTACGGGGGGCGTACACTGAAGCTTTCTTT
>TRBV11-1|TRBJ2-1|.|.
CASSLGLPGEQFF
TGTGCCAGCAGCTTGGGGCTCCCAGGTGAGCAGTTCTTC
>TRBV9|TRBJ2-1|TRBD2|.
CASSVSLAATYNEQFF
TGTGCCAGCAGCGTATCCCTAGCGGCAACCTACAATGAGCAGTTCTTC
>TRBV7-2|TRBJ2-7|.|.
CASSLAPSEQYF
TGTGCCAGCAGCTTAGCTCCGTCCGAGCAGTACTTC
>TRBV4-3|TRBJ2-5|.|.
CASSQDWEGGETQYF
TGCGCCAGCAGCCAAGATTGGGAGGGGGGGGAGACCCAGTACTTC
>TRBV10-1|TRBJ1-4|TRBD1|.
CASRKGQIQTNEKLFF
TGCGCCAGCAGGAAGGGACAGATTCAGACTAATGAAAAACTGTTTTTT
>TRBV27|TRBJ2-1|TRBD2|once
CASTPGLAGGDNEQFF
TGTGCCAGTACGCCGGGACTAGCGGGAGGGGACAATGAGCAGTTCTTC
>TRBV19|TRBJ2-4|.|.
CASSTLRSPNIQYF
TGTGCCAGTAGTACCTTAAGGAGCCCAAACATTCAGTACTTC
>TRBV30|TRBJ2-6|.|.
CAWQHLSGANVLTF
TGTGCCTGGCAACATCTCTCTGGGGCCAACGTCCTGACTTTC
>TRBV7-2|TRBJ2-5|TRBD2|.
CASTLLGGLGETQYF
TGTGCCAGCACTCTCCTGGGAGGGCTGGGGGAGACCCAGTACTTC
>TRBV7-3|TRBJ2-7|.|.
CASSLHGGAYEQYF
TGTGCCAGCAGTCTACACGGGGGTGCCTACGAGCAGTACTTC